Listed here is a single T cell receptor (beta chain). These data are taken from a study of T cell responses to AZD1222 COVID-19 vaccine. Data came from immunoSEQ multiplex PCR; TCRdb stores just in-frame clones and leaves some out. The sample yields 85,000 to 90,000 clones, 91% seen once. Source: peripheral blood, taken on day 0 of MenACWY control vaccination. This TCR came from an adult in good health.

The CDR3 nucleotides read TGTGCCAGCAGCCAACAGGAGAACACTGAAGCTTTCTTT. It specifies CASSQQENTEAFF. The chain joins TRBV11-3 to TRBJ1-1; a possible D gene is TRBD1 (5 bases). This CDR3 is 13 amino acids long. V was clipped by 5 bases and J by 1 base, with 8 bases between them. Germline V gene sequence: CDR1 SGHNT, CDR2 YENEEA.